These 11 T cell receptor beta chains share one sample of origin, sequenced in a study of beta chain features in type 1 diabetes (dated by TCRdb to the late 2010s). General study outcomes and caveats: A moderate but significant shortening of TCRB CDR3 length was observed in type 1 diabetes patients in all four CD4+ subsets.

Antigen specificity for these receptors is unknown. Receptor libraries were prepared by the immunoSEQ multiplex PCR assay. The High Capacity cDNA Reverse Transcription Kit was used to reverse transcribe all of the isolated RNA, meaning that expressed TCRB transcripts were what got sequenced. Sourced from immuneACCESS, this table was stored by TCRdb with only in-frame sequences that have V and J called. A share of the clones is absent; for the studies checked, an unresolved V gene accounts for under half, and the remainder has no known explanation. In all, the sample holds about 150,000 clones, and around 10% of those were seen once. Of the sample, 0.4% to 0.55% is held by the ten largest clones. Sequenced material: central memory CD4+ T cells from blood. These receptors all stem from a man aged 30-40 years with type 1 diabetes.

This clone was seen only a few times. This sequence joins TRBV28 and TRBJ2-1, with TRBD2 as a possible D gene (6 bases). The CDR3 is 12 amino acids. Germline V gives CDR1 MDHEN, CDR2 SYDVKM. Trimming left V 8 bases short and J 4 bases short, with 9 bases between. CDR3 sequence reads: CASERAYNEQFF. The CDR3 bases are TGTGCCAGCGAGCGGGCTTACAATGAGCAGTTCTTC. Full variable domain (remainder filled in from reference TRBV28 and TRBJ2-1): DVKVTQSSRYLVKRTGEKVFLECVQDMDHENMFWYRQDPGLGLRLIYFSYDVKMKEKGDIPEGYSVSREKKERFSLILESASTNQTSMYLCASERAYNEQFFGPGTRLTVL.

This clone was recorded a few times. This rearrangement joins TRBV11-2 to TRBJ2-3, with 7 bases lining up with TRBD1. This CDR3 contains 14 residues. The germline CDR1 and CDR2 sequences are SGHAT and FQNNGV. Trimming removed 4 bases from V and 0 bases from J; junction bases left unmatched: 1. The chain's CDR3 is CASSSGQSTDTQYF. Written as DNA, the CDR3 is TGTGCCAGCAGCTCGGGACAGAGCACAGATACGCAGTATTTT.

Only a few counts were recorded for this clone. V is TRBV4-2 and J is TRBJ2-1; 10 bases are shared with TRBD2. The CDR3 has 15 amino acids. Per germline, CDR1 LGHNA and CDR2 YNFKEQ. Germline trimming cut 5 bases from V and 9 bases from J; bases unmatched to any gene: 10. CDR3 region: CASSFLAGVFVEQFF. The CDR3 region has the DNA TGTGCCAGCAGCTTCCTAGCGGGAGTCTTCGTTGAGCAGTTCTTC.

The CDR3 DNA reads as TGTGCCAGCAGCCAAGAGTCACAGGCAGCGGGCGTGGAAGAGACCCAGTACTTC. This encodes CASSQESQAAGVEETQYF. The V and J genes are TRBV4-2 and TRBJ2-5, with D possibly TRBD2 on 6 matching bases. The CDR3 is 18 amino acids. Trimming stripped 0 bases from V and 3 bases from J, with 20 bases between. The germline gives CDR1 LGHNA, CDR2 YNFKEQ.

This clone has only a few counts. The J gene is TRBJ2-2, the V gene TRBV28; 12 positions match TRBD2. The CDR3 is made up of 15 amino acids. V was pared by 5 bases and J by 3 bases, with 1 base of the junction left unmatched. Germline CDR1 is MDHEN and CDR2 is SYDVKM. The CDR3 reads CASSGTSGYTGELFF. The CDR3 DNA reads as TGTGCCAGCAGTGGGACTAGCGGGTACACCGGGGAGCTGTTTTTT.

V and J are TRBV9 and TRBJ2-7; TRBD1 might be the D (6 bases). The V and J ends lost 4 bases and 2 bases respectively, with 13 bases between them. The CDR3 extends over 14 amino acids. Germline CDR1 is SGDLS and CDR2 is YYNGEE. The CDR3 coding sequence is TGTGCCAGCAGCACAACGGGACAACCCTACGAGCAGTACTTC. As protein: CASSTTGQPYEQYF.

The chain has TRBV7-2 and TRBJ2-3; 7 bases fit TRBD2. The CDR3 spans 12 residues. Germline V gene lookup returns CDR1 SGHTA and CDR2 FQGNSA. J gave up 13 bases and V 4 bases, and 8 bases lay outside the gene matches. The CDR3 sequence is CASSSREAREYF. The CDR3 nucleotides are TGTGCCAGCAGCTCTCGGGAGGCCCGGGAGTATTTT.

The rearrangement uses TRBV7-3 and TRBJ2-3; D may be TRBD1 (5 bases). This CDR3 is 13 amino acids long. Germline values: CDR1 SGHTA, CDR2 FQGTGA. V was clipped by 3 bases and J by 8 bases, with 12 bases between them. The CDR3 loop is CASSFQTDTTQYF. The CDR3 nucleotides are TGTGCCAGCAGCTTCCAGACAGACACTACGCAGTATTTT. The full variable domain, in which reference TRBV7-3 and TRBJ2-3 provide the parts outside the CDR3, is GAGVSQTPSNKVTEKGKYVELRCDPISGHTALYWYRQSLGQGPEFLIYFQGTGAADDSGLPNDRFFAVRPEGSVSTLKIQRTERGDSAVYLCASSFQTDTTQYFGPGTRLTVL.

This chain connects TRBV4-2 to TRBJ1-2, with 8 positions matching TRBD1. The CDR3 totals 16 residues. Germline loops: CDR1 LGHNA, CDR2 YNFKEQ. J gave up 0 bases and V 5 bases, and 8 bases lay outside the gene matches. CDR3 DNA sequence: TGTGCCAGCAGCTCGCCTCCGGGACAGGCTAACTATGGCTACACCTTC. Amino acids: CASSSPPGQANYGYTF.

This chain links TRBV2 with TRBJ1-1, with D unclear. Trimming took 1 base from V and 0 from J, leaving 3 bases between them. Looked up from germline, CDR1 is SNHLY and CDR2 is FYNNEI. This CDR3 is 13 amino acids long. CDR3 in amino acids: CASSEDMNTEAFF. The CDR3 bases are TGTGCCAGCAGTGAAGATATGAACACTGAAGCTTTCTTT.

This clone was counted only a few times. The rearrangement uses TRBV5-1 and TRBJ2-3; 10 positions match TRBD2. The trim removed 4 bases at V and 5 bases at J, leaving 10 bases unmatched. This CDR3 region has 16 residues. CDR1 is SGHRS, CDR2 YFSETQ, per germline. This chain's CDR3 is CASSPPTAGGKDTQYF. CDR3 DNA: TGCGCCAGCAGCCCCCCCACAGCGGGAGGGAAAGATACGCAGTATTTT.